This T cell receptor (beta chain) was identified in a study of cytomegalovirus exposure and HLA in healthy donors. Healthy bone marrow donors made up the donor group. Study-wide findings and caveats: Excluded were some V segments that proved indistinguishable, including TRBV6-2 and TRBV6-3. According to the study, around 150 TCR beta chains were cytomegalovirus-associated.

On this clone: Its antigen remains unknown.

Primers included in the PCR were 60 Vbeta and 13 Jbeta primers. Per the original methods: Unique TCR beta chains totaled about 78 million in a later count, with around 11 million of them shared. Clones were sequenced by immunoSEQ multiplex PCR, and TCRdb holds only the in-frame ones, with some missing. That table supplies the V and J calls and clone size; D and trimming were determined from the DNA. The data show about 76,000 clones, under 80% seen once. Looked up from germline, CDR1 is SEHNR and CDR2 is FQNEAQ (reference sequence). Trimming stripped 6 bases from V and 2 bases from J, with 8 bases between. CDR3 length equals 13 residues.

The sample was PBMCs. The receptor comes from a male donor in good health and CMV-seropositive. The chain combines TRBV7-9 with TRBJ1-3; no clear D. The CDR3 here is CASRPTPGNTIYF. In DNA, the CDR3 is TGTGCCAGCAGGCCCACTCCTGGAAACACCATATATTTT.